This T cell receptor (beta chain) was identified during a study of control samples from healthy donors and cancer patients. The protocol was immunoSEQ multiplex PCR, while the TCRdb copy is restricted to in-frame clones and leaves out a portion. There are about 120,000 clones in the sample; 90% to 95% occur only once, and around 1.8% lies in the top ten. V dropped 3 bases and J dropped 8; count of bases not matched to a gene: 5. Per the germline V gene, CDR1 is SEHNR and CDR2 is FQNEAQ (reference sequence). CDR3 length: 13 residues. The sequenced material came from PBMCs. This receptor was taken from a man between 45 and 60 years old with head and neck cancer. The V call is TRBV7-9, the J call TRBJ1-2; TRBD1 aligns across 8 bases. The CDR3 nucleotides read TGTGCCAGCAGCTTCTACAGGGGGAAGGGCTACACCTTC. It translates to CASSFYRGKGYTF.